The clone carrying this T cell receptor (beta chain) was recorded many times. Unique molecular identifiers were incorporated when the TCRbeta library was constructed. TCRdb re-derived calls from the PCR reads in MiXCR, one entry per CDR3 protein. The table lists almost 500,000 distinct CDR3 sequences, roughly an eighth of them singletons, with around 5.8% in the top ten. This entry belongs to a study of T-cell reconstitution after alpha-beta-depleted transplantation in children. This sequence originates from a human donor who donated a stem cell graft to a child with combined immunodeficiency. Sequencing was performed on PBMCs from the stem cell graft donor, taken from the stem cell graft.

CDR3 loop: CSVEAPGSDRGGTYGYTF. The CDR3 nucleotides read TGCAGCGTTGAAGCCCCAGGCTCTGACAGGGGAGGAACCTATGGCTACACCTTC. This sequence joins TRBV29-1 and TRBJ1-2; 8 positions match TRBD1. In germline, CDR1 is SQVTM, CDR2 ANQGSEA. The CDR3 sequence is 18 residues long. Trimming at V came to 1 base and at J to 4 bases, leaving 17 bases not matched to a gene.